This note documents a single T cell receptor beta chain sequence. Its antigen is unidentified. An end of the junction does not agree with germline; a read error may underlie this. Other nucleotide sequences in the sample specify the same CDR3. The PCR ran on 60 Vbeta and 13 Jbeta primers. Using immunoSEQ multiplex PCR, the repertoire was profiled, and TCRdb retains in-frame clones only, with some absent. The sample has roughly 120,000 clones, about 80% seen once; the top ten hold about 0.94%. The sample originates from a study of cytomegalovirus exposure and HLA in healthy donors. Points from the study as a whole: One variant, a missense change in DCLRE1C, was linked in a later analysis to TCR beta V- and J-gene trimming.

The sequenced sample consisted of PBMCs. The source is a human donor in good health.

The CDR3 here is CASSHDRPAAGELFF. CDR3 sequence (DNA): TGTGCCAGCAGCCACGACAGGCCCGCGGCCGGGGAACTGTTCTTT. The V and J genes are TRBV6-6 and TRBJ2-2; D is perhaps TRBD1 (6 bases). This CDR3 region has 15 residues. Germline-derived CDR1 and CDR2 are MNHNY and SVGAGI (reference sequence).